This T cell receptor (beta chain) was sequenced during a study of T cell repertoires in cytomegalovirus infection. On the study more broadly: Both a matching HLA type and CMV infection were indicated by public TCR beta signatures.

This clonotype has at least ten counts. Its antigen remains unknown. CDR1 is MGHRA and CDR2 is YSYEKL in the germline V gene. Trimming cost V 1 base and J 1 base, with 11 bases left between them. The CDR3 contains 15 residues. Whole-study findings and limits: HLA-C-restricted CMV-specific TCR beta clonotypes were dominant in the ex vivo response. People with CMV and the relevant HLA were identified by cumulative public TCR beta family frequency.

TCRdb used MiXCR to reprocess the reads, holding one entry per CDR3 protein. Of about 460,000 distinct CDR3 sequences in the sample, roughly 12% were seen once. This receptor was identified in a human donor in good health (CMV status not recorded). Some clones in this sample may be carry-over from other donors' samples. Sequenced sample: PBMCs. The chain uses TRBV4-1 and TRBJ2-7, with a possible D match to TRBD2 (5 bases). CDR3 DNA sequence: TGCGCCAGCAGCCAAGGGGCTAGCAGGTCCTACGAGCAGTACTTC. As protein: CASSQGASRSYEQYF.